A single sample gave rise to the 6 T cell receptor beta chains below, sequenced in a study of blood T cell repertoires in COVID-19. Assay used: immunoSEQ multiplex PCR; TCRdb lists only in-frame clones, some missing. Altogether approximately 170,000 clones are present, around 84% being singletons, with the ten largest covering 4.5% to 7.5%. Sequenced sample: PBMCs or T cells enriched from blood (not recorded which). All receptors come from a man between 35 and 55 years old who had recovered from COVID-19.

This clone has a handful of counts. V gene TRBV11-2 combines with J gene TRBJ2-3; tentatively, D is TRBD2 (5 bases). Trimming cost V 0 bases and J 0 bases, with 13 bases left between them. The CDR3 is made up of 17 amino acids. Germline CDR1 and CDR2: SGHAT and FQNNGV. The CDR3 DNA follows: TGTGCCAGCAGCTTAGATCGTCGGAAGCGGAGCACAGATACGCAGTATTTT. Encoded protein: CASSLDRRKRSTDTQYF.

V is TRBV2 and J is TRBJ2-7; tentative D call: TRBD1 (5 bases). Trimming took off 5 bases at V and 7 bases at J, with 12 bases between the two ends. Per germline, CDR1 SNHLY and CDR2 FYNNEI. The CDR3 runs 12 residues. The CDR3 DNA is TGTGCCAGCAGTTCAGGGTTTGGGGAGCAGTACGTC. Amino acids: CASSSGFGEQYV.

The CDR3 DNA follows: TGTGCCACAGGACAGGGGACGGGCAATCAGCCCCAGCATTTT. Protein product: CATGQGTGNQPQHF. The rearrangement uses TRBV2 and TRBJ1-5, with 9 bases identical to TRBD1. CDR3 length: 14 residues. CDR1 and CDR2 from the germline V gene are SNHLY and FYNNEI. Germline trimming cut 10 bases from V and 2 bases from J; bases unmatched to any gene: 6.

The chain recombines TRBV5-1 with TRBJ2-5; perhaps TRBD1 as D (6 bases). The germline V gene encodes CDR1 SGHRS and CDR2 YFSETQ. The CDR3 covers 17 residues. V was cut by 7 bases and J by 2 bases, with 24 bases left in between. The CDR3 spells CASSRQVGSGPQETQYF. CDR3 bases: TGCGCCAGCTCGCGACAGGTGGGAAGTGGTCCTCAAGAGACCCAGTACTTC.

The CDR3 DNA is TGTGCCAGCTTCGAGGACAGGGGATGGAACACCGGGGAGCTGTTTTTT. Amino acid sequence: CASFEDRGWNTGELFF. The chain carries TRBV2 and TRBJ2-2; 9 nucleotides line up with TRBD1. CDR3 size: 16 residues. The V segment lost 8 bases and the J segment 1 base; nucleotides outside the gene matches: 8. Germline assignment: CDR1 SNHLY and CDR2 FYNNEI.

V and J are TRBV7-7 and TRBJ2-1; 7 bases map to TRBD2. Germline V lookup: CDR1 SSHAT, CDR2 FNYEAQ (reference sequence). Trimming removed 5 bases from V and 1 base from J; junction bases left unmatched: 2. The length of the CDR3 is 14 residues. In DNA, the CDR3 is TGTGCCAGCAGCCCCGGGGGGTCCTACAATGAGCAGTTCTTC. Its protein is CASSPGGSYNEQFF.